Listed below are T cell receptor beta chains from one sample, sequenced in a study of CXCR3-negative and CXCR3-positive naive CD8 T cells. From its re-call of the 5' RACE reads, TCRdb lists each CDR3 protein once, without DNA. The sample has some 49,000 distinct CDR3 sequences. Material for sequencing was naive CXCR3- CD8+ T cells from blood. The receptor set was obtained from a human donor in good health. Some clones in this sample may be carry-over from other donors' samples. Each CDR3 is given with its conserved first and last residue.

>TRBJ1-5|TRBV21-1
CASSKATGEGSQPQHF
>TRBJ2-7|TRBV7-6
CASSLVPESYEQYF
>TRBJ1-1|TRBV5-1
CASSLGVNTEAFF
>TRBJ2-1|TRBV4-3
CASSQSGAYNEQFF
>TRBJ2-4|TRBV24-1
CATSAPNNIQYF
>TRBJ2-3|TRBV12-3/TRBV12-4
CASSLVWQKSTDTQYF
>TRBJ1-6|TRBV28
CASSLDRGGNSPLHF
>TRBJ2-3|TRBV28
CASSLTGLAEIYTDTQYF
>TRBJ2-7|TRBV7-2
CASSFSTGWAYEQYF
>TRBJ2-1|TRBV7-8
CASSLAATSYNEQFF
>TRBJ2-3|TRBV12-3/TRBV12-4
CASSFGQGRDTQYF
>TRBJ2-3|TRBV3-1
CASSQTTEGFTDTQYF
>TRBJ1-5|TRBV12-3/TRBV12-4
CASSSSGSNQPQHF
>TRBJ1-2|TRBV14
CASSITGLGYGYTF
>TRBJ1-5|TRBV28
CASRTTGEQPQHF
>TRBJ2-7|TRBV20-1
CSARPGGPYEQYF
>TRBJ1-1|TRBV25-1
CASSEPKRQDAFF
>TRBJ1-1|TRBV6-6
CASSYRQVNTEAFF
>TRBJ2-5|TRBV29-1
CSVGGINEETQYF
>TRBJ2-2|TRBV6-5
CASSYRTDTGELFF
>TRBJ1-1|TRBV15
CATSRDSAREVGNTEAFF
>TRBJ2-5|TRBV12-3/TRBV12-4
CASSRLAGQETQYF
>TRBJ1-5|TRBV6-2/TRBV6-3
CASKGSPNQPQHF
>TRBJ2-7|TRBV20-1
CSARLDYEQYF
>TRBJ1-5|TRBV7-8
CASSSKEGTDPYQPQHF
>TRBJ2-1|TRBV28
CASITRLVSYNEQFF
>TRBJ2-7|TRBV25-1
CASSRHWGVYEQYF
>TRBJ2-7|TRBV20-1
CSAREAPLAGGRKYGQYF
>TRBJ1-2|TRBV6-5
CASGLGGHGYTF
>TRBJ2-1|TRBV29-1
CSVYRGSSYNEQFF
>TRBJ1-1|TRBV29-1
CSVGVNTEAFF
>TRBJ2-5|TRBV5-5
CASSETRGHETQYF
>TRBJ1-1|TRBV5-1
CASSQPEGENTEAFF
>TRBJ2-6|TRBV29-1
CSVVGANVLTF
>TRBJ2-7|TRBV4-3
CASSQEVGTYEQYF
>TRBJ2-7|TRBV28
CASSFNSQGASGYEQYF
>TRBJ1-1|TRBV20-1
CSGGTGRLGNTEAFF
>TRBJ1-1|TRBV5-4
CASSWQGSTEAFF
>TRBJ2-7|TRBV6-2/TRBV6-3
CASTKDYEQYF
>TRBJ1-1|TRBV29-1
CSVEGGLDRGHNEAFF
>TRBJ1-2|TRBV14
CASSTLRGPSGYTF
>TRBJ2-7|TRBV12-3/TRBV12-4
CASSPLAGGEQYF
>TRBJ2-1|TRBV6-2/TRBV6-3
CASSALAGGYNEQFF
>TRBJ2-3|TRBV6-2/TRBV6-3
CASSYKVTDTQYF
>TRBJ2-3|TRBV28
CASSELASGFTDTQYF
>TRBJ2-7|TRBV12-3/TRBV12-4
CASSWEAQGHYEQYF
>TRBJ1-2|TRBV14
CASSQEGVPIDGYTF
>TRBJ2-7|TRBV4-1
CASSLQGEAYHEQYF
>TRBJ2-1|TRBV7-6
CASSLATYLSSGHEQFF
>TRBJ1-5|TRBV3-1
CASSQGQGATQPQHF
>TRBJ2-7|TRBV2
CASTFRSYEQYF